The rows below give T cell receptor beta chains drawn from one sample of a study of T cells in Graves' hyperthyroidism and ophthalmopathy. MiXCR was run by TCRdb on the multiplex PCR reads, yielding one entry per CDR3 protein. This table holds about 840,000 distinct CDR3 sequences, 38% found once. What was sequenced was blood. All receptors derive from a man aged 18 to 30 with Graves' hyperthyroidism. The CDR3 runs from the conserved cysteine through the conserved F or W. A D gene is named only where the DNA matches it firmly. Rows may omit the clone size; those that give it use once, few, many or a size class.

j_call,d_call,clone_size,v_call,cdr3_nt,cdr3_aa
TRBJ1-4,.,many,TRBV7-9,TGTGCCAGCAGCTTGCTCGCGATATCAACTAATGAAAAACTGTTTTTT,CASSLLAISTNEKLFF
TRBJ2-7,.,few,TRBV5-6,TGTGCCAGCAGGTCAGGGTTAGGGGAGCAGTACTTC,CASRSGLGEQYF
TRBJ2-5,TRBD1,.,TRBV7-6,TGTGCCAGCAGCCGGGGACAGGCCTGGGAGACCCAGTACTTC,CASSRGQAWETQYF
TRBJ2-7,.,few,TRBV14,TGTGCCAGCAGCCAAGTTGGCCGGACAGCCTACGAGCAGTACTTC,CASSQVGRTAYEQYF
TRBJ1-5,.,.,TRBV3-1,TGTGCCATCAGTGCGCGCCTTGGGGGCTCTCAGCCCCAGCATTTT,CAISARLGGSQPQHF
TRBJ2-7,.,.,TRBV12-3/TRBV12-4,TGTGCCAGCAGTCCTACCATGGGGTTGAGCTCCTACGAGCAGTACTTC,CASSPTMGLSSYEQYF
TRBJ1-2,.,.,TRBV10-3,TGTGCCAGCAGTTATGGGCGGGGGGGGCCCTATGGCTACACCTTC,CASSYGRGGPYGYTF
TRBJ2-7,TRBD1,few,TRBV7-9,TGTGCCAGCAGCTATCCTACAGGGGACGAGCAGTACTTC,CASSYPTGDEQYF
TRBJ2-5,.,many,TRBV7-8,TGTGCCAGCAGCCTCCGGACGTTCCAAGAGACCCAGTACTTC,CASSLRTFQETQYF
TRBJ1-2,.,.,TRBV5-1,TGCGCCAGCAGCGCCCGGGCGGGGGCTTACCTTTGGGGCTACACCTTC,CASSARAGAYLWGYTF
TRBJ1-4,.,few,TRBV5-1,TGCGCCAGCAGCTTGGTTACGGACGGTGAAAAACTGTTTTTT,CASSLVTDGEKLFF
TRBJ1-1,.,.,TRBV19,TGTGCCAGTAGTATAGGCAGGGGACACACTGAAGCTTTCTTT,CASSIGRGHTEAFF
TRBJ2-1,.,once,TRBV29-1,TGCAGCGTTCCGGCCGGGACCCCCAATGAGCAGTTCTTC,CSVPAGTPNEQFF
TRBJ1-2,TRBD1,.,TRBV6-5,TGTGCCAGCAGAGGTGACAGGGTTAACTATGGCTACACCTTC,CASRGDRVNYGYTF
TRBJ2-3,.,.,TRBV9,TGTGCCAGCAGCGTAGTAGGGGACGCGGCAGATACGCAGTATTTT,CASSVVGDAADTQYF
TRBJ1-2,TRBD1,many,TRBV2,TGTGCCAGCAGCCCTAGGACAGGGGGCCCAGCTAACTATGGCTACACCTTC,CASSPRTGGPANYGYTF
TRBJ1-1,.,once,TRBV6-1,TGTGTCAGCAGTTCCCCCTCCGACGGACATGAAGCTTTCTTT,CVSSSPSDGHEAFF
TRBJ1-6,TRBD1,many,TRBV20-1,TGCAGTGCTGGGGACAGCTATAATTCACCCCTCCACTTT,CSAGDSYNSPLHF
TRBJ1-2,.,few,TRBV10-2,TGCGCCAGCAGGACAGAACGTCTAAACTATGGCTACACCTTC,CASRTERLNYGYTF
TRBJ2-7,TRBD2,few,TRBV10-3,TGTGCCATCAGTGAAAGTAGCGGGGGACCTTACGAGCAGTACTTC,CAISESSGGPYEQYF
TRBJ1-1,.,few,TRBV7-8,TGTGCCAGCAGCCCGCGACAGGTTGTGAACACTGAAGCTTTCTTT,CASSPRQVVNTEAFF
TRBJ2-5,TRBD2,.,TRBV2,TGTGCCAGCAGCGCCGGGTGGTCGGGAGGGCCTTTAGGGGAGACCCAGTACTTC,CASSAGWSGGPLGETQYF
TRBJ1-4,.,.,TRBV25-1,TGTGCCAGCAGTGAATCTGGACCAACTAATGAAAAACTGTTTTTT,CASSESGPTNEKLFF
TRBJ2-2,.,.,TRBV10-3,TGTGCCAGCAGTTTCGGTAACGGCGGGGAGCTGTTTTTT,CASSFGNGGELFF
TRBJ1-2,.,.,TRBV7-4,TGCGCCAGCAGCCAAGACGGAGACGGGGTTTGGGGCTACACCTTC,CASSQDGDGVWGYTF
TRBJ1-4,TRBD1,.,TRBV7-9,TGTGCCAGCAGCTCCCGGACAGGGGAAAAACTGTTTTTT,CASSSRTGEKLFF
TRBJ1-1,.,.,TRBV7-9,TGTGCCAGCAGCCAAGTCACCGGACGACCGAACACTGAAGCTTTCTTT,CASSQVTGRPNTEAFF
TRBJ1-1,.,.,TRBV25-1,TGTGCCAGCATCGCGGGGGTAAACACTGAAGCTTTCTTT,CASIAGVNTEAFF
TRBJ1-1,.,.,TRBV7-2,TGTGCCAGCAGCCGCGGACAGACCAGAAGTGAAGCTTTCTTT,CASSRGQTRSEAFF
TRBJ2-5,TRBD1,.,TRBV6-5,TGTGCCAGCAGTTATTCCGGGACAGCGCAAGAGACCCAGTACTTC,CASSYSGTAQETQYF
TRBJ1-6,.,.,TRBV2,TGTGCCAGCAGTGAATTTCGGGCCGGGGATAATTCACCCCTCCACTTT,CASSEFRAGDNSPLHF
TRBJ1-5,.,.,TRBV7-8,TGTGCCAGCAGCTTAGCGCAGAGGGGGATGAAAAAACCCCAGCATTTT,CASSLAQRGMKKPQHF
TRBJ2-5,.,few,TRBV11-2,TGTGCCAGCAGCTTAGAGTGGGCAGACCAAGAGACCCAGTACTTC,CASSLEWADQETQYF
TRBJ1-2,TRBD1,.,TRBV7-2,TGTGCCAGCAGCTTAAACCCGGGACAGGGTGAGGGCTACACCTTC,CASSLNPGQGEGYTF
TRBJ1-1,.,many,TRBV20-1,TGCAGTGCTTTCGGGACTTTGAACACTGAAGCTTTCTTT,CSAFGTLNTEAFF
TRBJ1-1,.,many,TRBV29-1,TGCAGCGTTACCTCCGGGACAACGAACACTGAAGCTTTCTTT,CSVTSGTTNTEAFF
TRBJ2-5,.,.,TRBV5-4,TGTGCCAGCAGCCGTCTGTACTCTGGGGAAGAGACCCAGTACTTC,CASSRLYSGEETQYF
TRBJ2-2,TRBD1,.,TRBV12-3/TRBV12-4,TGTGCCAGCAGTGCTGGGACAGGCTTAGGTGACACCGGGGAGCTGTTTTTT,CASSAGTGLGDTGELFF
TRBJ2-5,.,.,TRBV7-2,TGTGCCAGCAGCTACGCGACCGAAGAGACCCAGTACTTC,CASSYATEETQYF
TRBJ1-1,.,many,TRBV25-1,TGTGCCAGCAGCAACAGGAACACTGAAGCTTTCTTT,CASSNRNTEAFF
TRBJ1-6,TRBD1,many,TRBV2,TGTGCCAGCAGACCCGGGACAGGGGGCCCAACACCCCTCCACTTT,CASRPGTGGPTPLHF
TRBJ1-1,.,many,TRBV13,TGTGCCAGCAGCTTATCGGCAGGGACTACTTTCTTT,CASSLSAGTTFF
TRBJ2-7,TRBD1,many,TRBV29-1,TGCAGCGTTACGGGACAGGGGACACTCTACGAGCAGTACTTC,CSVTGQGTLYEQYF
TRBJ1-3,.,.,TRBV29-1,TGCAGCGTTGACCACGGGACCAACACCATATATTTT,CSVDHGTNTIYF
TRBJ1-2,TRBD1,.,TRBV5-1,TGCGCCAGCAGCTTACCAACAGGGGGCGTACAAGGCTACACCTTC,CASSLPTGGVQGYTF
TRBJ1-1,.,.,TRBV18,TGTGCCAGCTCACCATCTGGGCCTGAAGCTTTCTTT,CASSPSGPEAFF
TRBJ1-1,.,few,TRBV7-2,TGTGCCAGCAGCTTAAAGGGGGACACCCCAGCTTTCTTT,CASSLKGDTPAFF
TRBJ2-5,TRBD2,.,TRBV7-2,TGTGCCAGCAGCTTAGTTTCTAGCGGGGGGGCGTTCGAGACCCAGTACTTC,CASSLVSSGGAFETQYF
TRBJ2-2,TRBD2,.,TRBV5-6,TGTGCCAGCAGTTACTCGGACGCGGGAGACACCGGGGAGCTGTTTTTT,CASSYSDAGDTGELFF
TRBJ2-7,.,many,TRBV29-1,TGCAGCGTTGATATAAGGGACGAGCAGTACTTC,CSVDIRDEQYF
TRBJ1-1,.,.,TRBV29-1,TGCAGCGCCCCAGAGAGGGTGGGCACTGAAGCTTTCTTT,CSAPERVGTEAFF